This record looks at one TCR beta chain sequence and its context. The sample originates from a study of blood T cell repertoires in COVID-19. TCRdb's copy holds only in-frame clones and misses some; the assay was immunoSEQ multiplex PCR. The table has approximately 460,000 clones, 89% seen once; the top ten hold roughly 0.9%. The V gene end was trimmed by 5 bases and the J gene end by 9 bases; junction bases not matched to a gene: 6. The CDR3 length is 13 residues. Germline CDR1 SEHNR, CDR2 FQNEAQ (reference sequence). Patients from Seattle were sampled longitudinally, starting during active infection.

The receptor was derived from a man between 18 and 35 years old with COVID-19, enrolled during active disease. V and J are TRBV7-9 and TRBJ2-1; 8 bases agree with TRBD2. The specimen sequenced was peripheral blood. The CDR3 is CASSREGRSEQFF. The CDR3 nucleotides read TGTGCCAGCAGCCGGGAGGGCCGGAGTGAGCAGTTCTTC.